This T cell receptor (beta chain) was sequenced for a study of blood T cell repertoires in COVID-19. The table came from immunoSEQ multiplex PCR; TCRdb's copy has only in-frame clones and leaves some out. The sample contains about 230,000 clones, about four fifths of which appear only once. This clone showed up just a few times. Germline CDR1 is SGHRS and CDR2 is YFSETQ. CDR3 size: 11 residues. Trimming took 5 bases from V and 1 from J, leaving 3 bases between them. The sample taken for sequencing was PBMCs or T cells enriched from blood (not recorded which). The TCR comes from a man aged 55 to 70 who had recovered from COVID-19. The genes are TRBV5-1 and TRBJ1-1; D is unresolved. CDR3: CASRQNTEAFF. The CDR3 coding sequence is TGCGCCAGCAGACAGAACACTGAAGCTTTCTTT.